The sequence of this T cell receptor (beta chain) was determined in a study of blood T cell repertoires in COVID-19. Study-wide background: COVID-19 samples from acute and convalescent phases originated in the United States, Italy and Spain.

CDR3 length equals 14 residues. The germline gives CDR1 SGHTA, CDR2 FQGNSA. Trimming removed 0 bases from V and 5 bases from J, with 10 bases in between. Enrolment of Seattle patients took place during active infection, and they were followed longitudinally. Per the authors' pipeline: Scientists estimated how many nucleated cells there were by amplifying reference gene primers. Data came from immunoSEQ multiplex PCR; TCRdb stores just in-frame clones and leaves some out. The DNA gave D and trimming, while V, J and clone size come from that table. The table includes 90,000 to 100,000 clones, roughly 89% detected once.

The source is a woman aged 55 to 70 with COVID-19, enrolled during active disease. The source material was peripheral blood. The chain recombines TRBV7-2 with TRBJ2-5, with D possibly TRBD1 on 6 matching bases. The CDR3 here is CASSLAWGPETQYF. CDR3 coding DNA: TGTGCCAGCAGCTTAGCTTGGGGGCCGGAGACCCAGTACTTC.